This T cell receptor beta chain derives from a study of control samples from healthy donors and cancer patients. Assay: immunoSEQ multiplex PCR; the TCRdb copy retains only in-frame clones and omits some. The table has 100,000 to 150,000 clones, roughly 92% seen once. The sequence derives from a man aged 80 or over with head and neck cancer. Sequencing input: PBMCs.

CDR3 in amino acids: CASSLPAQVALTYGYTF. CDR3 nucleotide sequence: TGCGCCAGCAGTCTACCAGCACAGGTAGCCCTGACATATGGCTACACCTTC. V is TRBV23-1 and J is TRBJ1-2; a possible D gene is TRBD1 (5 bases). TRBV23-1 is sorted into the ORF group, with uncertain function. V was cut by 4 bases and J by 5 bases, with 23 bases left in between. The length of the CDR3 is 17 residues.